Sequencing of this T cell receptor beta chain was carried out in a study of control samples from healthy donors and cancer patients. TCRdb's copy holds only in-frame clones and misses some; the assay was immunoSEQ multiplex PCR. Of about 83,000 clones listed, roughly 91% are singletons. Germline V gives CDR1 DFQATT, CDR2 SNEGSKA (reference sequence). This CDR3 has 12 residues. V was trimmed by 3 bases and J by 4 bases, leaving 9 bases between them. Sequencing used blood. The receptor's source is a man in his fifties in good health. The genes are TRBV20-1 and TRBJ1-2, with D maybe TRBD1 (5 bases). CDR3 region: CSASIGGYGYTF. The DNA of the CDR3 is TGCAGTGCTAGTATTGGGGGCTATGGCTACACCTTC.